This T cell receptor beta chain originates from a study of blood T cells in healthy people across ages. Study conclusions and caveats: Older age coincided with a roughly linear decline in TCR beta diversity per million T cells.

Regarding this clonotype: Its target is not known.

Alongside a J-beta primer mix, a sample-barcoded 5' primer served in a second PCR lasting roughly 7 to 12 cycles. Each single sample gave us at least 2.5 million CDR3-containing paired-end reads. TCRdb reanalysed the 5' RACE reads using MiXCR and keeps one entry per CDR3 protein. This sample carries about 680,000 distinct CDR3 sequences, approximately 50% of them seen once, and the ten largest clones take under 35%. The CDR3 is made up of 13 amino acids. Between the trimmed V and J ends, which lost 6 bases and 5 bases, there was a span of 11 bases. Germline V gene data show CDR1 as MDHEN and CDR2 as SYDVKM.

The J gene is TRBJ2-1, the V gene TRBV28; a weak D match, TRBD2 (6 bases). This clonotype originated in a woman aged 55-70 years in good health. Material: blood. CDR3 in DNA: TGTGCCAGCAGCCGGGGAGGAAACAATGAGCAGTTCTTC. It translates to CASSRGGNNEQFF.